This T cell receptor beta chain was identified during a study of T-cell reconstitution after alpha-beta-depleted transplantation in children. The germline gives CDR1 LGHNA, CDR2 YNFKEQ. The CDR3 has 14 amino acids. Trimming took 4 bases from V and 6 from J; bases not matched to a gene: 5. This clonotype was counted at least ten times. Unique molecular identifiers were incorporated when the TCRbeta library was constructed. MiXCR, run by TCRdb on the PCR reads, gives a single entry per CDR3 protein. The sample contains some 200,000 distinct CDR3 sequences, 9.7% of which appear only once. This TCR was recovered from a human donor who donated a stem cell graft to a child with SCID. Sequencing was performed on PBMCs from the stem cell graft donor, taken from the stem cell graft. The chain recombines TRBV4-2 with TRBJ1-4; 7 nucleotides align to TRBD1. Here the CDR3 reads CASSPRTGYEKLFF. CDR3 nucleotide sequence: TGTGCCAGCAGCCCTCGGACAGGTTATGAAAAACTGTTTTTT.